The clone carrying this T cell receptor beta chain was detected a few times. The antigen is undetermined. This sample also contains other DNA sequences that code for the same CDR3. The CDR3 loop spans 10 amino acids. CDR1 is MDHEN and CDR2 is SYDVKM in the germline V gene. V gave up 6 bases and J gave up 4 bases, with 3 bases separating them. The data stem from a study of T cell responses to AZD1222 COVID-19 vaccine. The method was immunoSEQ multiplex PCR; TCRdb's version includes in-frame clones alone and lacks a portion of them. Counted here are around 140,000 clones, roughly 85% occurring once; the ten biggest clones make up more than 7.5%. Study-wide results and limits: Repertoire sampling occurred only after the peak T cell response. Spike-specific TCR breadth and depth went up after people got two AZD1222 doses.

Sequenced here: peripheral blood, sampled 28 days after the second dose of the MenACWY control vaccine. This chain connects TRBV28 to TRBJ1-2; the D is unclear. This receptor was obtained from an adult who received the MenACWY meningococcal vaccine as a control. The CDR3 loop reads CASSGYGYTF. In nucleotides, the CDR3 is TGTGCCAGCAGCGGCTATGGCTACACCTTC.